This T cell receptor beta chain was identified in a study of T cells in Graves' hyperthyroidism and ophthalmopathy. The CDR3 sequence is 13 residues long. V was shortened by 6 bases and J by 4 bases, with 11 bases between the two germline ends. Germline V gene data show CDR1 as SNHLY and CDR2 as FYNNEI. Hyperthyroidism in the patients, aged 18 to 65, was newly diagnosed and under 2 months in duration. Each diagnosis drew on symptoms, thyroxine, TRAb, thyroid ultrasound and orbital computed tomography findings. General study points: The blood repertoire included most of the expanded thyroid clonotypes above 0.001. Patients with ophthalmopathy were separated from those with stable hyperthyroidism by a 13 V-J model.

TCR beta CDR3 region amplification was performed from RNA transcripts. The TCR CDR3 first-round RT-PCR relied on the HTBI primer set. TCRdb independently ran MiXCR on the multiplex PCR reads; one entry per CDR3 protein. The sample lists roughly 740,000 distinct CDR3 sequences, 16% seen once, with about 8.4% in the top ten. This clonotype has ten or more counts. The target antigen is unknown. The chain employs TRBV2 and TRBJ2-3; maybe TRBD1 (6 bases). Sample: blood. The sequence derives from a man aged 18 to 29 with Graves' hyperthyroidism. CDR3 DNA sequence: TGTGCCAGCAGCAACTACAGGGCAGATACGCAGTATTTT. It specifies CASSNYRADTQYF.